The entry below describes one T cell receptor (beta chain). Its antigen is still unknown. This sample is drawn from a study of cytomegalovirus exposure and HLA in healthy donors. Points from the study as a whole: The classifier, whose performance was assessed in both the original and validation cohorts, reportedly diagnosed cytomegalovirus status with high specificity and sensitivity. Fewer than 200 TCR beta chains were listed as cytomegalovirus-associated.

Germline V gene sequence: CDR1 SGHDN, CDR2 FVKESK. The trim removed 4 bases at V and 6 bases at J, leaving 9 bases unmatched. This CDR3 comprises 15 residues. Repertoires were generated with immunoSEQ multiplex PCR, while TCRdb's copy carries only in-frame clones and drops some. The sample carries about 190,000 clones, more than 65% recorded once. Sequencing input: PBMCs. This receptor was taken from a woman between 18 and 29 years old in good health and CMV-seropositive. The V and J genes are TRBV14 and TRBJ2-3; 8 positions agree with TRBD2. DNA for the CDR3: TGTGCCAGCAGCCCCCGGGAGGGGCTTTTTGATACGCAGTATTTT. Its protein product is CASSPREGLFDTQYF.